This T cell receptor beta chain emerged from a study of prognosis after radiotherapy for stage I lung cancer. This clonotype was counted many times. Multiplex PCR in two rounds served to amplify TCR beta CDR3 from genomic DNA. First-round PCR, the initial amplification, used primers specific to each TRBV and TRBJ gene. TCRdb reanalysed the multiplex PCR reads using MiXCR and keeps one entry per CDR3 protein. The table lists under 20,000 distinct CDR3 sequences, 44% of them singletons. Germline V gene sequence: CDR1 MNHEY, CDR2 SVGAGI. The CDR3 runs to 16 residues. Trimming cost V 4 bases and J 1 base; bases outside gene matches: 6.

The specimen was PBMCs, collected before or after stereotactic body radiation therapy (not recorded which). The rearrangement joins TRBV6-5 to TRBJ1-5, with 8 bases fitting TRBD1. This clonotype was obtained from a donor aged 50 or older with non-small cell lung cancer. The CDR3 here is CASSSGTGGSNQPQHF. In DNA form, the CDR3 reads TGTGCCAGCAGTTCGGGGACAGGAGGCAGCAATCAGCCCCAGCATTTT.